Described below is a single TCR beta chain sequence and its context. The target antigen is unknown. This entry is derived from a study of long-term antiretroviral therapy in people with HIV. Findings and limits, study-wide: Repertoires in HIV (unlike those of controls) had narrower CDR3 length ranges.

Researchers ran immunoSEQ v3.0 at survey level. TCRdb's table, derived via immunoSEQ multiplex PCR, lists solely in-frame clones and lacks some. The table shows fewer than 20,000 clones, with about 86% occurring only once. Germline V gene sequence: CDR1 ENHRY, CDR2 SYGVKD. Trimming removed 0 bases at V and 6 bases at J, with 8 bases between. This CDR3 comprises 13 residues. One or more pre-ART and two or more post-ART PBMC samples were available from each donor. Every specimen held between about 0.9-10 million cryopreserved PBMC. These were thawed and washed before DNA extraction. This clonotype originated in a middle-aged man with HIV. Sequencing was performed on unsorted PBMCs, taken 0.3 years before starting antiretroviral therapy. The chain couples TRBV10-3 to TRBJ1-1, with D uncertain. This chain's CDR3 is CAISESRQAEAFF. CDR3 in DNA: TGTGCCATCAGTGAGTCACGGCAGGCTGAAGCTTTCTTT.